The sequence of this T cell receptor beta chain was determined in a study of regulatory T cells in long-lasting Graves disease. The CDR3 contains 14 residues. V was pared by 5 bases and J by 3 bases, with 13 bases between. The germline V gene has CDR1 SGHTA and CDR2 FQGNSA. CDR3 regions were amplified by Arm-PCR using iRepertoire HTBI primers to build TCR beta libraries. MiXCR, applied by TCRdb to the multiplex PCR reads, yields one record per CDR3 protein. The sample shows about 400,000 distinct CDR3 sequences, roughly 20% of them seen only once. This clonotype has at least ten counts. Sample time point: persistent/refractory GD, antithyroid drugs over 5 years with positive TRAb. Extracted PBMC RNA gave rise to the TCR library.

The clonotype comes from a female donor with Graves disease. This chain uses TRBV7-2 with TRBJ1-1; D remains ambiguous. This specimen consisted of peripheral blood mononuclear cells (PBMCs), obtained when the disease was refractory, from a patient treated with antithyroid drugs. CDR3: CASSRSPGDTEAFF. The CDR3 DNA is TGTGCCAGCAGCCGCTCCCCTGGGGACACTGAAGCTTTCTTT.